This record looks at one T cell receptor beta chain sequence and its context. Antigen unknown. Profiled with immunoSEQ multiplex PCR; TCRdb holds only in-frame clones, not every one. The sample lists some 29,000 clones, roughly 74% occurring once. This sample stems from a study of vaccination effects on CD4 cells after COVID-19. Turning to the study itself: Sampling occurred a median 72 days post second dose, range 14 to 241.

This CDR3 region has 16 residues. The germline V gene encodes CDR1 SSHAT and CDR2 FNYEAQ (reference sequence). J gave up 2 bases and V 1 base, and 2 bases lay outside the gene matches. ViraFEST used viral peptide pools to expand antigen-specific CD4+ T cells before sequencing. Researchers isolated CD4+ T cells once approximately eleven days of culture had elapsed. Each participant was given two doses of one vaccine (BNT162b2 or mRNA-1273). People in the vaccine group had not been infected with SARS-CoV-2 before, and their nucleocapsid antibodies were negative. Study results and caveats: Cross-reaction with common cold coronaviruses was seen in only 1 of 255 vaccine-induced clones from healthy vaccinees. Clones arising from infection and from vaccination showed marked clonal contraction late after vaccination.

The receptor comes from a human donor who received a COVID-19 vaccine. The rearrangement joins TRBV7-7 to TRBJ2-1; 10 bases line up with TRBD2. The source material was CD4+ T cells from PBMCs cultured with HCoV-OC43 spike peptides, sampled after COVID-19 vaccination. This sample's subset: HCoV-OC43 spike overlapping peptide pool stimulation. CDR3 coding DNA: TGTGCCAGCAGCTTAGTAGCGGGAGGAACCTACAATGAGCAGTTCTTC. Translated: CASSLVAGGTYNEQFF.